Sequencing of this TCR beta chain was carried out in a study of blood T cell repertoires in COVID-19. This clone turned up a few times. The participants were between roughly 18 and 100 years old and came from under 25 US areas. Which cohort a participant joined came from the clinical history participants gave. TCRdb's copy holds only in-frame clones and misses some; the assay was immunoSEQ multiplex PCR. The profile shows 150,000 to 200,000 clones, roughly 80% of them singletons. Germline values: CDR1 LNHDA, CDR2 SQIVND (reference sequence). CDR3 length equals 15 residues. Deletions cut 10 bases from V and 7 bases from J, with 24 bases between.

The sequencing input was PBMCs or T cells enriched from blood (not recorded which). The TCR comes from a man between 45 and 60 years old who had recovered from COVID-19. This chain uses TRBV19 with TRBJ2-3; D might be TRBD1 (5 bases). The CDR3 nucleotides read TGTGCCACCCTTTCCGGTGGGGCCCGCCTCCATACGCAGTATTTT. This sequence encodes CATLSGGARLHTQYF.